The 30 T cell receptor beta chains below were found in one sample sequenced in a study of T cells in Graves' hyperthyroidism and ophthalmopathy (dated by TCRdb to about 2019). Libraries came from multiplex PCR. The sequencing machine was an Illumina HiSeq 2000. The TCR beta CDR3 regions were amplified from the RNA transcripts. The TCR CDR3 was subjected to a first round of RT-PCR using the HTBI primer set and the Qiagen OneStep RT-PCR kit. TCRdb redid the processing of the public reads, applying fastp at Q25 and MiXCR, and retained in-frame beta chains. Rows with a matching CDR3 protein are joined into one entry that keeps the most common DNA and genes. The sample data list roughly 200,000 distinct CDR3 sequences, and about 18% of these were observed just once. The ten most abundant clones make up around two fifths of the sample. The specimen sequenced was blood. The receptors stem from a man aged 40-55 years with Graves' hyperthyroidism.

There are a few counts of this clonotype. V is TRBV24-1 and J is TRBJ2-7; TRBD1 aligns across 7 bases. The V gene end was trimmed by 3 bases and the J gene end by 2 bases; junction bases not matched to a gene: 6. In germline, CDR1 is KGHDR, CDR2 SFDVKD. The CDR3 is 15 residues long. CDR3 in amino acids: CATSDTGTEPYEQYF. CDR3 in DNA: TGTGCCACCAGTGATACCGGGACAGAACCCTACGAGCAGTACTTC.

The CDR3 protein is CASSLSGGVSYTF. CDR3 DNA sequence: TGTGCCAGCAGTTTGTCCGGGGGCGTGAGCTACACCTTC. This chain joins TRBV12-3 or TRBV12-4 and TRBJ1-2; a weak D match, TRBD1 (6 bases). Deletions cut 3 bases from V and 9 bases from J, with 14 bases between. This CDR3 comprises 13 residues.

This chain links TRBV7-2 with TRBJ2-3; D unclear. This CDR3 contains 16 residues. From germline, CDR1 is SGHTA and CDR2 FQGNSA. Trimming shortened V by 5 bases and J by 0 bases, and 15 bases separated the two germline ends. CDR3 residues: CASSPRWTASTDTQYF. As DNA, the CDR3 is TGTGCCAGCAGCCCCCGGTGGACGGCCAGCACAGATACGCAGTATTTT.

Ten or more counts support this clonotype. A read error may produce the germline difference seen at one junction end. The gene calls are TRBV20-1 and TRBJ2-7, with 8 nucleotides matching TRBD1. This CDR3 spans 11 amino acids. Germline CDR1 reads DFQATT; CDR2 reads SNEGSKA (reference sequence). The CDR3 protein is CVGQDAREQYF. The CDR3 region has the DNA TGTGTGGGACAGGACGCTCGGGAGCAGTACTTC.

This clonotype has ten or more counts. The gene calls are TRBV2 and TRBJ1-2; 9 nucleotides line up with TRBD1. The V and J ends lost 3 bases and 8 bases, in that order; junction bases with no gene match: 7. Germline values: CDR1 SNHLY, CDR2 FYNNEI. CDR3 size: 14 residues. DNA for the CDR3: TGTGCCAGCAGTGACCGGACAGGGGAAGGCGGCTACACCTTC. This gives the protein CASSDRTGEGGYTF.

The chain uses TRBV7-2 and TRBJ2-7, with D hard to call. V gave up 1 base and J gave up 4 bases, with 8 bases separating them. The germline V gene has CDR1 SGHTA and CDR2 FQGNSA. The CDR3 has 13 amino acids. This CDR3 reads CASSLDYNYEQYF. The CDR3 nucleotides are TGTGCCAGCAGCTTAGACTATAATTACGAGCAGTACTTC.

This clonotype was detected many times. The chain joins TRBV9 to TRBJ2-5, with 12 bases that match TRBD2. Germline V gene data show CDR1 as SGDLS and CDR2 as YYNGEE. J gave up 5 bases and V 3 bases, and 5 bases lay outside the gene matches. This CDR3 has 15 amino acids. CDR3 region: CASSASGGAGETQYF. The CDR3 DNA reads as TGTGCCAGCAGCGCTAGCGGGGGGGCCGGGGAGACCCAGTACTTC.

The sample holds many counts of this clonotype. The gene calls are TRBV7-2 and TRBJ2-1; D is unresolved. CDR3 length equals 15 residues. The V end lost 1 base, the J end lost 0 bases, and 7 bases lay between the germline ends. The germline gives CDR1 SGHTA, CDR2 FQGNSA. CDR3 bases: TGTGCCAGCAGCTTAGAGGCGACCTCCTACAATGAGCAGTTCTTC. Protein: CASSLEATSYNEQFF.

The chain combines TRBV4-1 with TRBJ2-5, with D unclear. CDR1 MGHRA and CDR2 YSYEKL come from the germline V gene. V was clipped by 5 bases and J by 0 bases, with 10 bases between them. This CDR3 spans 14 amino acids. Here the CDR3 reads CASSSVGYQETQYF. DNA of the CDR3: TGCGCCAGCAGCTCCGTGGGGTACCAAGAGACCCAGTACTTC.

This clonotype was seen many times. This chain links TRBV10-3 with TRBJ2-1; TRBD1 aligns across 7 bases. Germline V gives CDR1 ENHRY, CDR2 SYGVKD. The CDR3 covers 13 residues. J gave up 4 bases and V 11 bases, and 8 bases lay outside the gene matches. In DNA form, the CDR3 reads TGTGCCTTGTCCCGGGACAGTTACAATGAGCAGTTCTTC. Residues: CALSRDSYNEQFF.

The rearrangement uses TRBV25-1 and TRBJ2-5; D uncertain. There are 12 residues in the CDR3. CDR1 is MGHDK and CDR2 is SYGVNS in the germline V gene. Trimming removed 4 bases from V and 5 bases from J, with 8 bases in between. CDR3 residues: CASSVSAETQYF. As DNA, the CDR3 is TGTGCCAGCAGTGTCAGTGCGGAGACCCAGTACTTC.

This clonotype was counted many times. The gene calls are TRBV5-1 and TRBJ1-2, with 8 positions matching TRBD1. Germline V gene lookup returns CDR1 SGHRS and CDR2 YFSETQ. The J segment lost 6 bases and the V segment lost 4 bases, leaving 5 bases of the junction unmatched. The length of the CDR3 is 13 residues. CDR3 sequence: CASSADRVDGYTF. The CDR3 DNA reads as TGCGCCAGCAGCGCGGACAGGGTGGATGGCTACACCTTC.

Many counts were recorded for this clonotype. The CDR3 here is CASRKRTSGADTQYF. DNA for the CDR3: TGTGCCAGCAGAAAAAGGACTAGCGGGGCAGATACGCAGTATTTT. The chain couples TRBV2 to TRBJ2-3; 12 bases agree with TRBD2. The CDR3 totals 15 residues. With V trimmed by 6 bases and J by 4 bases, 5 bases remained unmatched. CDR1 SNHLY and CDR2 FYNNEI come from the germline V gene.

This clonotype was seen a few times. This may come from a read error, since a much larger clone is one base off. The rearrangement uses TRBV27 and TRBJ2-3; D may be TRBD1 (6 bases). CDR3 length equals 16 residues. Germline values: CDR1 MNHEY, CDR2 SMNVEV (reference sequence). The CDR3 nucleotides are TGTGCCGGCAGCCTAAAAACAGGGAGACTAACAGATACGCAGTATTTT. The encoded protein is CAGSLKTGRLTDTQYF.

This clonotype came up many times. The rearrangement links TRBV11-2 to TRBJ2-3; 8 positions match TRBD2. Germline assignment: CDR1 SGHAT and CDR2 FQNNGV. After removal of 5 bases from V and 1 base from J, the junction contained 11 bases not matched to a gene. There are 17 residues in the CDR3. CDR3 coding DNA: TGTGCCAGCAGCCACCAACCAGCGGGGGCGGGCACAGATACGCAGTATTTT. Encoded protein: CASSHQPAGAGTDTQYF.

This clonotype occurred many times. This chain links TRBV19 with TRBJ1-6; 9 bases align to TRBD1. The CDR3 has 14 amino acids. With 5 bases clipped from V and 9 bases from J, the junction kept 5 bases outside the gene matches. CDR1 and CDR2 from the germline V gene are LNHDA and SQIVND (reference sequence). The CDR3 spells CASSSQTGGSPLHF. CDR3 DNA sequence: TGTGCCAGTAGTTCCCAGACAGGGGGTTCACCCCTCCACTTT.

Ten or more counts support this clonotype. The J gene is TRBJ2-7, the V gene TRBV27; D is unresolved. V lost 6 bases, J lost 4 bases, and 10 bases lay in between. This CDR3 contains 12 residues. Germline V gene data show CDR1 as MNHEY and CDR2 as SMNVEV (reference sequence). In nucleotides, the CDR3 is TGTGCCAGCAGGTTGTGTTTTTACGAGCAGTACTTC. Translating gives CASRLCFYEQYF.

This clonotype was seen many times. The genes are TRBV20-1 and TRBJ1-3; D is perhaps TRBD1 (5 bases). Trimming left V 6 bases short and J 4 bases short, with 16 bases between. Germline-derived CDR1 and CDR2 are DFQATT and SNEGSKA (reference sequence). There are 14 residues in the CDR3. The CDR3 coding sequence is TGCAGTGCGGGACCCCCAGAATCAGGAAACACCATATATTTT. This translates into CSAGPPESGNTIYF.

In regard to this clonotype: Just one base apart from a much larger clone, this may be a read error. In this CDR3 the conserved last residue, phenylalanine or tryptophan, is missing, so a read error is likely. The V call is TRBV6-1, the J call TRBJ1-1; 7 nucleotides line up with TRBD1. The V segment lost 6 bases and the J segment 3 bases; nucleotides outside the gene matches: 10. The CDR3 has 15 residues. The V gene's germline CDR1 is MNHNS and CDR2 SASEGT. Here the CDR3 reads CASSHFRDSHTEAFV. CDR3 coding DNA: TGTGCCAGCAGCCACTTTCGGGACAGCCACACTGAAGCTTTCGTT.

The table lists this clonotype with many counts. The chain employs TRBV20-1 and TRBJ1-1, with 8 nucleotides matching TRBD1. The CDR3 length is 14 residues. Germline CDR1 is DFQATT and CDR2 is SNEGSKA (reference sequence). V was pared by 6 bases and J by 3 bases, with 9 bases of the junction left unmatched. The CDR3 bases are TGCAGTGCGAAGTACAGGGGGGCGGACACTGAAGCTTTCTTT. Its translation is CSAKYRGADTEAFF.

This clonotype was recorded many times. The chain carries TRBV27 and TRBJ2-3; tentatively, D is TRBD1 (6 bases). Germline V lookup: CDR1 MNHEY, CDR2 SMNVEV (reference sequence). This CDR3 region has 12 residues. V was pared by 4 bases and J by 10 bases, with 12 bases between. The CDR3, as DNA: TGTGCCAGCAGTTCGACAGGAGTCTCGCAGTATTTT. Residues: CASSSTGVSQYF.

In the case of this clonotype: This clone may be a read error of a much larger clone one base away. The rearrangement links TRBV10-3 to TRBJ2-5; TRBD1 might be the D (5 bases). Germline V gene lookup returns CDR1 ENHRY and CDR2 SYGVKD. The CDR3 runs to 15 residues. V lost 3 bases, J lost 1 base, and 12 bases lay in between. CDR3 sequence reads: CAISDPTGPQETQYF. The CDR3 bases are TGTGCCATCAGTGATCCCACAGGACCCCAAGAGACCCAGTACTTC.

This clonotype was picked up many times. V and J are TRBV11-1 and TRBJ2-5; possibly TRBD1 or TRBD2 for D (5 bases each). The length of the CDR3 is 16 residues. The V gene's germline CDR1 is SGHAT and CDR2 FQDESV (reference sequence). The V and J ends lost 6 bases and 5 bases respectively, with 22 bases between them. CDR3 protein: CASSKNSARGGETQYF. The DNA for the CDR3 is TGTGCCAGCAGTAAGAATAGCGCCCGGGGCGGGGAGACCCAGTACTTC.

This clonotype was seen repeatedly, ten times or more. The chain is built from TRBV5-1 and TRBJ2-3; D call uncertain. With 2 bases removed from V and 0 bases from J, the gap between germline ends came to 7 bases. Per the germline V gene, CDR1 is SGHRS and CDR2 is YFSETQ. The CDR3 loop spans 14 amino acids. The CDR3 bases are TGCGCCAGCAGCTTTCCAACTAGCACAGATACGCAGTATTTT. It specifies CASSFPTSTDTQYF.

The V gene is TRBV7-3, the J gene TRBJ1-5; D gene unclear. This CDR3 region has 15 residues. Trimming removed 1 base from V and 9 bases from J, with 16 bases in between. The V gene's germline CDR1 is SGHTA and CDR2 FQGTGA. In DNA, the CDR3 is TGTGCCAGCAGCTTAATGGGGTTCGTATCGGGGCCCCAGCATTTT. Translated: CASSLMGFVSGPQHF.

This clonotype was seen only a few times. The genes are TRBV6-2 or TRBV6-3 and TRBJ1-5; 9 bases line up with TRBD1. This CDR3 is built from 14 residues. V lost 6 bases, J lost 7 bases, and 7 bases stayed unmatched. Germline-derived CDR1 and CDR2 are MNHEY and SVGEGT. The CDR3 sequence is CASSKTGGAQPQHF. The CDR3 DNA sequence: TGTGCCAGCAGCAAAACAGGGGGCGCCCAGCCCCAGCATTTT.

V gene TRBV20-1 combines with J gene TRBJ2-7; 11 nucleotides align to TRBD1. This CDR3 spans 16 amino acids. V was clipped by 0 bases and J by 2 bases; unmatched bases: 6. CDR1 and CDR2 from the germline V gene are DFQATT and SNEGSKA (reference sequence). The CDR3 DNA is TGCAGTGCTAGAGATACGCCGGGACAGGGGGCCTACGAGCAGTACTTC. Protein sequence: CSARDTPGQGAYEQYF.

This clonotype was counted many times. The gene calls are TRBV20-1 and TRBJ2-3; unclear D gene. CDR1 and CDR2 (germline): DFQATT, SNEGSKA (reference sequence). CDR3 size: 13 residues. The V end lost 4 bases, the J end lost 1 base, and 9 bases lay between the germline ends. This CDR3 reads CSAKWSRTDTQYF. The CDR3 DNA sequence: TGCAGTGCTAAGTGGTCACGCACAGATACGCAGTATTTT.

There are a few counts of this clonotype. The chain combines TRBV6-2 or TRBV6-3 with TRBJ2-2, with 7 nucleotides matching TRBD1. Germline lookup yields CDR1 MNHEY and CDR2 SVGEGT. There are 17 residues in the CDR3. J lost 1 base, V lost 2 bases, and 7 bases had no gene match. The CDR3 nucleotides are TGTGCCAGCAGTTACCCCAGGACAGGAGGGAACACCGGGGAGCTGTTTTTT. It specifies CASSYPRTGGNTGELFF.

V gene TRBV29-1 combines with J gene TRBJ2-1, with D perhaps assigned TRBD1 or TRBD2 (5 bases each). CDR3 size: 14 residues. V was cut by 7 bases and J by 2 bases, with 15 bases left in between. The germline gives CDR1 SQVTM, CDR2 ANQGSEA. CDR3 nucleotides: TGCAGCGCCACCAGGGACCTTGCCTACAATGAGCAGTTCTTC. Its protein is CSATRDLAYNEQFF.